This is a list of T cell receptor beta chains from one sample in a study of cytomegalovirus exposure and HLA in healthy donors. This table comes from immunoSEQ multiplex PCR, and its TCRdb copy is limited to in-frame clones, with some not included. The sample has some 200,000 clones, around three quarters seen once. The sample consisted of PBMCs. These receptors were obtained from a woman in her 30s in good health and CMV-seronegative. CDR3s include the opening cysteine and the closing phenylalanine or tryptophan. The D gene is left open where the match is weak. Only part of the rows carry a size: once, few, many, or a class if the clone is expanded.

d_call	v_call	clone_size	j_call	cdr3_aa
NA	TRBV25-1	NA	TRBJ1-2	CASSDRGLNYGYTF
TRBD1	TRBV7-2	NA	TRBJ2-4	CASSLVGTGGTGKNIQYF
TRBD1	TRBV7-9	NA	TRBJ2-1	CASMGQGGYNEQFF
TRBD2	TRBV19	NA	TRBJ2-1	CASSISLAGVQGEQFF
NA	TRBV7-2	NA	TRBJ2-4	CASSFVGEAKNIQYF
NA	TRBV10-2	NA	TRBJ2-7	CAAGSYEQYF
TRBD1	TRBV19	NA	TRBJ1-5	CASSILLDRGNQPQHF
NA	TRBV5-1	NA	TRBJ2-5	CASSLGSGETQYF
NA	TRBV5-6	NA	TRBJ1-3	CASSSNSGVWNTIYF
TRBD1	TRBV29-1	NA	TRBJ1-2	CSVEERTGSGYTF
NA	TRBV2	NA	TRBJ1-3	CASGGWGSSGNTIYF
TRBD2	TRBV27	few	TRBJ2-1	CASSSTGTSYRFF
NA	TRBV6-1	NA	TRBJ1-6	CASSEALTVNSPLHF
TRBD1	TRBV7-3	NA	TRBJ2-2	CASSLISRDRGPGGELFF
TRBD1	TRBV4-1	once	TRBJ1-2	CASSQGRDSGGYTF
NA	TRBV5-1	once	NA	CASKVGGNSYEQYF
NA	TRBV9	NA	TRBJ1-2	CASSVGTEGNYGYTF
TRBD1	TRBV7-9	NA	TRBJ1-1	CASSFPYRGRYTEAFF
TRBD2	TRBV6-5	NA	TRBJ2-7	CASSLYSGGPSYEQYF
TRBD2	TRBV5-5	NA	TRBJ2-7	CASGGLVRAEQYF